This TCR beta chain was observed in a study of tissue T cells after allogeneic stem cell transplantation. The study, taken as a whole, reports: Shared clones across patients were few; motif clustering revealed tissue-specific shared signatures. In patients and mice, blood and spleen missed much of tissue repertoire. TCR repertoires tracked anatomic similarity, regardless of disease or transplant status.

As concerns this clone: Its matching antigen is unknown. One base away lies a much larger clone, so this may be a sequencing read error. Mouse names are used for the genes. The sequence runs out 1 residue before the end of the CDR3; the remainder is reconstructed from the germline J gene. This same CDR3 is encoded by further DNA sequences in the sample.

Time point indicated: mouse harvest day 14 after allogeneic transplant. Mouse grafts combined 10^7 T-cell-depleted bone marrow cells with 10^6 splenic CD5+ T cells. B6 (H2b) cells into BALB/c (H2d) mice; tissues taken at day 7 or 14. The protocol was immunoSEQ multiplex PCR, while the TCRdb copy is restricted to in-frame clones and leaves out a portion. In the table there are about 5,900 clones, around half of which are singletons. Trimming removed 3 bases from V and 0 bases from J, with 6 bases in between. This CDR3 spans 14 amino acids. Germline V CDR1 and CDR2: KGHPV, FQNQEV (reference sequence). This clonotype was sampled from a female BALB/c mouse given C57BL/6 T cells with graft-versus-host disease after an allogeneic hematopoietic cell transplant. The material sequenced was gut tissue. The V gene is TRBV26, the J gene TRBJ1-3, with D possibly being TRBD1 (5 bases). CDR3 DNA (partial): TGTGCCAGCAGTCTTGGGGGTTCTGGAAATACGCTCTAT. Its protein is CASSLGGSGNTLY. The whole CDR3 protein is CASSLGGSGNTLYF. Variable domain in full (rest from reference TRBV26 and TRBJ1-3): NSKVIQTPRYLVKGQGQKAKMRCIPEKGHPVVFWYQQNKNNEFKFLINFQNQEVLQQIDMTEKRFSAECPSNSPCSLEIQSSEAGDSALYLCASSLGGSGNTLYFGEGSRLIVV.